This T cell receptor (beta chain) emerged from a study of blood T cell repertoires in COVID-19. The CDR3 has 13 amino acids. Germline V gene data show CDR1 as SNHLY and CDR2 as FYNNEI. V was pared by 7 bases and J by 3 bases, with 13 bases between. Authors' analysis steps: Estimation of nucleated cell counts relied on the amplification of reference gene primers. Using immunoSEQ multiplex PCR, the repertoire was profiled, and TCRdb retains in-frame clones only, with some absent. V and J calls and clone size are copied from that table; D and trimming were computed from the DNA. The table lists a few hundred thousand clones, approximately 92% of them singletons.

This chain joins TRBV2 and TRBJ2-7, with a weak D call TRBD2 (6 bases). This receptor was taken from a woman between 40 and 55 years old who had recovered from COVID-19. The sample comprised peripheral blood. The CDR3, as DNA: TGTGCCAGCACCTCGGGACTTTTCTACGAGCAGTACTTC. It translates to CASTSGLFYEQYF.